This entry describes one TCR beta chain. Naive CD8 isolation took CD45RO-negative cells positively selected for CCR7 and excluded terminally differentiated effector memory CD45RA+ cells. Trimming took 3 bases from V and 3 from J, leaving 12 bases between them. The CDR3 contains 14 residues. CDR1 is SGDLS, CDR2 YYNGEE, per germline. This specimen comes from a study of shared clonotypes between healthy human individuals. Some clones are missing from TCRdb's copy, which holds only in-frame ones; the method was immunoSEQ multiplex PCR. The sample consists of 2 million to 2.5 million clones, about 93% of them appearing once.

The material sequenced was naive CD8+ T cells from PBMCs. The gene calls are TRBV9 and TRBJ1-1; the D gene is possibly TRBD1 (6 bases). The clonotype originates from a man in his late teens or twenties in good health. Some clones in this sample may be carry-over from other donors' samples. Written as DNA, the CDR3 is TGTGCCAGCAGCGCAAGGGACACCTACACTGAAGCTTTCTTT. The encoded protein is CASSARDTYTEAFF.